The clone carrying this TCR beta chain qualifies as medium-sized. The antigen remains undetermined. The data belong to a study of T cell clones after liver transplantation. At the level of the study: As an antigen-independent comparator, third-party-reactive TCRbeta sequences came from pre-transplant mixed lymphocyte reactions. Tolerant meant at least one year fully off immunosuppression without liver enzymes above twice normal.

Sequencing of dividing CFSE-low cells from the MLR defined alloreactive TCRbeta sequences. Generated by immunoSEQ multiplex PCR, the TCRdb table keeps only in-frame clones and is missing some. The data show about 590 clones, more than 30% seen once. Source material: CD8+ T cells from cultured PBMCs. The sequence was collected from a human patient who received a liver transplant. Some T cells may trace back to the graft donor.

The CDR3 is CASRPDRGSGNTIYF. The CDR3 nucleotides read TGTGCCAGCAGACCTGACAGGGGCTCCGGAAACACCATATATTTT. The chain recombines TRBV6-5 with TRBJ1-3, with TRBD1 identical over 8 bases. Germline V gene data show CDR1 as MNHEY and CDR2 as SVGAGI. The V segment lost 6 bases and the J segment 4 bases; nucleotides outside the gene matches: 8. This CDR3 contains 15 residues.